This T cell receptor beta chain is from a study of regulatory T cells in long-lasting Graves disease. The wider study: Persistent cases took antithyroid drugs over 5 years and stayed TSH receptor antibody positive. Study observations and caveats: TRBV28, TRBJ1-2 and TRBJ2-5 emerged as the favored segments in persistent disease. Peripheral blood was the sole material, not thyroid tissue. Patients with persistent Graves' had lower TCR diversity than newly diagnosed patients.

CDR3 size: 15 residues. Germline V CDR1 and CDR2: SGHTA, FQGNSA. With iRepertoire HTBI primers and Arm-PCR of CDR3 regions, TCR beta libraries were built. TCRdb used MiXCR to reprocess the multiplex PCR reads, holding one entry per CDR3 protein. This table has hundreds of thousands of distinct CDR3 sequences, around 20% appearing once. About this clonotype itself: Its specificity is unknown. With a much larger clone just one base away, this may be a read error.

Time point reported: persistent/refractory GD, antithyroid drugs over 5 years with positive TRAb. Extracted RNA from PBMCs served as the source of the TCR library. The chain couples TRBV7-2 to TRBJ2-2, with D possibly being TRBD1 or TRBD2 (6 bases each). The origin of this receptor is a female donor with Graves disease. The source was peripheral blood mononuclear cells (PBMCs), collected when the disease was refractory, from a patient treated with antithyroid drugs. CDR3 sequence: CASIPGQGWGGELVF. DNA of the CDR3: TGTGCCAGCATCCCCGGCCAGGGGTGGGGCGGGGAGCTGGTTTTT.